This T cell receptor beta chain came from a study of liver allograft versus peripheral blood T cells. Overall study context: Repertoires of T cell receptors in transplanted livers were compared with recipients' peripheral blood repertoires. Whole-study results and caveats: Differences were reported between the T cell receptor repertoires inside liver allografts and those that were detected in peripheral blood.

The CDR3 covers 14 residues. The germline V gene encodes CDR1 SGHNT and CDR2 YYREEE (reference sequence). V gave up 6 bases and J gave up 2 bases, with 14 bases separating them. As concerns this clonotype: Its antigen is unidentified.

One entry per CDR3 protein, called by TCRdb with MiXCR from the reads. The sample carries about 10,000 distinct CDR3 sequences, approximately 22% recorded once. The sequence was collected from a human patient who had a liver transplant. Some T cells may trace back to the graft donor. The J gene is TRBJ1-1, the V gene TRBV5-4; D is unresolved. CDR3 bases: TGTGCCAGCACCCCCTCGACGGTTAACACTGAAGCTTTCTTT. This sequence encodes CASTPSTVNTEAFF.